The 7 T cell receptor beta chains given below trace back to one sample, sequenced in a study of T cells in tuberculosis (dated by TCRdb to 2016 to 2019). Libraries were prepared through the immunoSEQ multiplex PCR assay. TCRdb took over this immuneACCESS table, retaining in-frame rearrangements with V and J assigned. Such tables are incomplete; in checked studies, under half of the missing clones stem from an unresolved V gene, and the remainder is unexplained. In this sample the table shows around 35,000 clones, 91% of which occur a single time. The top ten clonotypes cover about 2.4% of the sample. What this sample's time point label stands for: new active TB diagnosis, blood taken before or within 7 days of starting treatment. Sequencing used PBMCs, obtained at tuberculosis diagnosis. The receptors come from an adult with tuberculosis.

For this clone: This sample includes further DNA sequences coding for the same CDR3. The chain carries TRBV5-1 and TRBJ2-3, with D perhaps matching TRBD2 (6 bases). Germline V gene data show CDR1 as SGHRS and CDR2 as YFSETQ. V was clipped by 0 bases and J by 4 bases, with 9 bases between them. The CDR3 has 14 residues. This chain's CDR3 is CASSLGGGADTQYF. CDR3 sequence (DNA): TGCGCCAGCAGCTTGGGTGGAGGGGCAGATACGCAGTATTTT. Together with reference TRBV5-1 and TRBJ2-3, the CDR3 gives the full variable domain: KAGVTQTPRYLIKTRGQQVTLSCSPISGHRSVSWYQQTPGQGLQFLFEYFSETQRNKGNFPGRFSGRQFSNSRSEMNVSTLELGDSALYLCASSLGGGADTQYFGPGTRLTVL.

This clone showed up just a few times. The gene calls are TRBV6-5 and TRBJ1-1; D is unclear. The V end was cut by 2 bases, the J end by 1 base, with 8 bases between. Germline loops: CDR1 MNHEY, CDR2 SVGAGI. The CDR3 is 14 amino acids. CDR3: CASSYDTTNTEAFF. CDR3 sequence (DNA): TGTGCCAGCAGTTACGACACCACGAACACTGAAGCTTTCTTT.

The chain joins TRBV9 to TRBJ2-4; 7 nucleotides line up with TRBD1. The trim removed 3 bases at V and 11 bases at J, leaving 8 bases unmatched. Germline V gene data show CDR1 as SGDLS and CDR2 as YYNGEE. CDR3 length: 13 residues. CDR3 residues: CASSDRDSTLQYF. In nucleotides, the CDR3 is TGTGCCAGCAGCGACCGGGACAGCACACTTCAGTACTTC. Supplemented by reference TRBV9 and TRBJ2-4, the full variable domain reads DSGVTQTPKHLITATGQRVTLRCSPRSGDLSVYWYQQSLDQGLQFLIQYYNGEERAKGNILERFSAQQFPDLHSELNLSSLELGDSALYFCASSDRDSTLQYFGAGTRLSVL.

The chain links TRBV6-5 to TRBJ1-1; tentatively, D is TRBD1 (5 bases). V lost 6 bases and J 4 bases, leaving 15 bases between the germline ends. Germline lookup yields CDR1 MNHEY and CDR2 SVGAGI. This CDR3 contains 14 residues. CDR3 nucleotides: TGTGCCAGCAGGAGCAGGGAGGTGAGCACTGAAGCTTTCTTT. This translates into CASRSREVSTEAFF.

CDR3 sequence: CASSDTQGGNTIYF. The DNA of the CDR3 is TGCGCCAGCAGCGATACACAGGGCGGAAACACCATATATTTT. The V and J genes are TRBV5-1 and TRBJ1-3, with D possibly being TRBD1 (6 bases). The germline V gene has CDR1 SGHRS and CDR2 YFSETQ. The V gene lost 4 bases and the J gene lost 4 bases, with 12 bases spanning the gap. This CDR3 spans 14 amino acids. Using reference TRBV5-1 and TRBJ1-3 for the parts outside the CDR3, the full variable domain is KAGVTQTPRYLIKTRGQQVTLSCSPISGHRSVSWYQQTPGQGLQFLFEYFSETQRNKGNFPGRFSGRQFSNSRSEMNVSTLELGDSALYLCASSDTQGGNTIYFGEGSWLTVV.

The CDR3 sequence is CSVGGTGELFF. CDR3 sequence (DNA): TGCAGCGTCGGTGGCACCGGGGAGCTGTTTTTT. This chain uses TRBV29-1 with TRBJ2-2; D ambiguous. Germline V CDR1 and CDR2: SQVTM, ANQGSEA. V was pared by 6 bases and J by 4 bases, with 6 bases between. The CDR3 is 11 amino acids.

This rearrangement joins TRBV19 to TRBJ1-3; 7 positions agree with TRBD1. The J segment lost 0 bases and the V segment lost 7 bases, leaving 6 bases of the junction unmatched. This CDR3 contains 15 residues. Germline CDR1 reads LNHDA; CDR2 reads SQIVND (reference sequence). CDR3 loop: CASTRGGNSGNTIYF. CDR3 DNA: TGTGCCAGTACCCGAGGGGGCAACTCTGGAAACACCATATATTTT.